One and the same sample provided the 23 T cell receptor beta chains below, sequenced in a study of Tregs in tolerant kidney transplant recipients. Method: immunoSEQ multiplex PCR; TCRdb's copy keeps in-frame clones and lacks some. The table has about 94,000 clones, roughly 93% seen once. The sample in question was CD4+ T cells from blood, obtained before the transplant. Receptor source: a human donor who received a combined kidney and bone marrow transplant.

The V call is TRBV18, the J call TRBJ2-2, with D possibly matching TRBD2 (7 bases). V lost 0 bases to trimming and J lost 0 bases, with 8 bases between them. Per germline, CDR1 KGHSH and CDR2 LQKENI. This CDR3 is built from 16 residues. CDR3 sequence: CASSPPGGPNTGELFF. CDR3 nucleotides: TGTGCCAGCTCACCACCCGGGGGGCCGAACACCGGGGAGCTGTTTTTT.

Of note for this clone: Mismatch with germline at one junction end may stem from a read error. The same CDR3 can be traced to other DNA sequences in this sample. The rearrangement links TRBV4-1 to TRBJ1-6; D not certain. Per germline, CDR1 MGHRA and CDR2 YSYEKL. CDR3 length: 20 amino acids. The CDR3 spells CASSQEAGQTLFSYNSPLHF. DNA of the CDR3: TGCGCCAGCAGCCAAGAGGCAGGCCAAACCCTTTTCTCCTATAATTCCCCCCTCCACTTT.

This clone was observed a single time. The chain couples TRBV10-3 to TRBJ1-2, with D maybe TRBD1 (6 bases). Germline V lookup: CDR1 ENHRY, CDR2 SYGVKD. V was trimmed by 11 bases and J by 0 bases, leaving 16 bases between them. This CDR3 is built from 14 residues. The CDR3 DNA sequence: TGTGCCGCAACAGGGCCCGCCCCTAACTATGGCTACACCTTC. As protein: CAATGPAPNYGYTF.

The rearrangement joins TRBV2 to TRBJ1-1; 10 nucleotides line up with TRBD1. With V trimmed by 6 bases and J by 4 bases, 2 bases remained unmatched. This CDR3 has 13 residues. The V gene's germline CDR1 is SNHLY and CDR2 FYNNEI. Here the CDR3 reads CASRDRGFTEAFF. CDR3 DNA: TGTGCCAGCAGGGACAGGGGGTTCACTGAAGCTTTCTTT.

The chain uses TRBV5-4 and TRBJ2-7; D may be TRBD1 (5 bases). Trimming took off 5 bases at V and 6 bases at J, with 21 bases between the two ends. CDR1 SGHNT and CDR2 YYREEE come from the germline V gene (reference sequence). This CDR3 is built from 15 residues. The CDR3 nucleotides read TGTGCCAGCAGTGTATACAGGTCCGGAAGGGCCGAGCAGTACTTC. Its protein product is CASSVYRSGRAEQYF.

The table lists this clone with a count of one. CDR3 loop: CAISGQGYEQYF. The CDR3, as DNA: TGTGCCATCAGTGGACAGGGTTACGAGCAGTACTTC. The chain carries TRBV10-3 and TRBJ2-7, with 7 bases aligning to TRBD1. J lost 4 bases, V lost 4 bases, and 1 base had no gene match. The CDR3 consists of 12 residues. From germline, CDR1 is ENHRY and CDR2 SYGVKD.

CDR3 protein: CAIKASGGAVAGELFF. CDR3 DNA sequence: TGTGCCATCAAGGCTAGCGGGGGGGCTGTGGCCGGGGAGCTGTTTTTT. V and J are TRBV10-3 and TRBJ2-2, with 12 bases identical to TRBD2. Trimming cost V 7 bases and J 6 bases; bases outside gene matches: 9. The germline gives CDR1 ENHRY, CDR2 SYGVKD. The CDR3 sequence is 16 residues long.

The V gene is TRBV15, the J gene TRBJ2-1; unclear D gene. The germline CDR1 and CDR2 sequences are LNHNV and YYDKDF (reference sequence). The length of the CDR3 is 15 residues. The V gene lost 1 base and the J gene lost 0 bases, with 7 bases spanning the gap. CDR3 coding DNA: TGTGCCACCAGCAGAGGGGTAGCCTCCTACAATGAGCAGTTCTTC. Amino acid sequence: CATSRGVASYNEQFF.

This clone is a singleton in its sample. The chain employs TRBV19 and TRBJ1-2; 7 nucleotides agree with TRBD1. Germline CDR1 is LNHDA and CDR2 is SQIVND (reference sequence). The CDR3 length is 15 residues. V lost 5 bases, J lost 5 bases, and 11 bases stayed unmatched. The CDR3 nucleotides are TGTGCCAGTAGTTTTCGGACAGGTCCTTCTTATGGCTACACCTTC. Residues: CASSFRTGPSYGYTF.

The V and J genes are TRBV7-9 and TRBJ1-1; unclear D gene. Germline V gene data show CDR1 as SEHNR and CDR2 as FQNEAQ (reference sequence). The V gene lost 4 bases and the J gene lost 11 bases, with 20 bases spanning the gap. This CDR3 is 14 amino acids long. The CDR3 bases are TGTGCCAGCAGCTCTGACACTGCGGGGAGCATTGCTTTCTTT. Protein product: CASSSDTAGSIAFF.

The chain couples TRBV27 to TRBJ2-5; no clear D gene. This CDR3 has 12 amino acids. Per germline, CDR1 MNHEY and CDR2 SMNVEV (reference sequence). V lost 6 bases and J 5 bases, leaving 10 bases between the germline ends. The chain's CDR3 is CASSRTGETQYF. The CDR3 DNA sequence: TGTGCCAGCAGCCGCACGGGTGAGACCCAGTACTTC.

The rearrangement joins TRBV7-2 to TRBJ1-2, with 7 bases lining up with TRBD1. V lost 6 bases, J lost 5 bases, and 6 bases stayed unmatched. This CDR3 is 13 amino acids long. From germline, CDR1 is SGHTA and CDR2 FQGNSA. The CDR3 loop is CASRRDREYGYTF. The CDR3, as DNA: TGTGCCAGCAGGCGAGACAGGGAATATGGCTACACCTTC.

This clone turned up a few times. The chain uses TRBV6-6 and TRBJ2-7; TRBD2 matches at 7 bases. Looked up from germline, CDR1 is MNHNY and CDR2 is SVGAGI (reference sequence). V dropped 7 bases and J dropped 6; count of bases not matched to a gene: 12. CDR3 size: 14 residues. The CDR3 reads CASTWGGDSGEQYF. CDR3 coding DNA: TGTGCCAGCACTTGGGGGGGGGACTCGGGCGAGCAGTACTTC.

This chain links TRBV5-1 with TRBJ2-5; D is perhaps TRBD2 (6 bases). Germline V gene lookup returns CDR1 SGHRS and CDR2 YFSETQ. This CDR3 has 15 residues. Between the trimmed V and J ends, which lost 3 bases and 7 bases, there was a span of 19 bases. DNA for the CDR3: TGCGCCAGCAGCTCGACTAGTCCCGGAGGGAGGACCCAGTACTTC. Amino acids: CASSSTSPGGRTQYF.

CDR3 nucleotides: TGTGCCAGCAGCTATCACGGACAGCCTGATACGCAGTATTTT. Residues: CASSYHGQPDTQYF. The chain uses TRBV9 and TRBJ2-3, with D tentatively TRBD1 (6 bases). Germline lookup yields CDR1 SGDLS and CDR2 YYNGEE. V was clipped by 4 bases and J by 6 bases, with 15 bases between them. The CDR3 has 14 amino acids.

This clone was seen just once. The rearrangement links TRBV4-3 to TRBJ1-4, with D possibly matching TRBD1 (6 bases). The CDR3 loop spans 13 amino acids. V gave up 3 bases and J gave up 8 bases, with 10 bases separating them. Germline-derived CDR1 and CDR2 are LGHNA and YSLEER. The CDR3 DNA reads TGCGCCAGCAGCCATAGGACAGCCGAAAAACTGTTTTTT. Encoded protein: CASSHRTAEKLFF.

This clone was observed a single time. One junction end does not reproduce the germline sequence, and a read error may be involved. Other DNA sequences of this sample code for an identical CDR3. The gene calls are TRBV10-3 and TRBJ1-6; no clear D. This CDR3 is built from 14 residues. Per the germline V gene, CDR1 is ENHRY and CDR2 is SYGVKD. CDR3 amino acids: CAISEDRGNSPLHF. In nucleotides, the CDR3 is TGTGCCATCAGTGAGGATCGGGGTAATTCCCCCCTCCACTTT.

The V call is TRBV15, the J call TRBJ2-7; TRBD2 matches 7 bases. The junction had 6 bases not matched to a gene; V was cut back by 1 base and J by 6 bases. This CDR3 comprises 14 residues. The germline gives CDR1 LNHNV, CDR2 YYDKDF (reference sequence). As DNA, the CDR3 is TGTGCCACCAGCAGAGGCGGGGGAGTCCCCGAGCAGTACTTC. Its translation is CATSRGGGVPEQYF.

This clone was observed once. V gene TRBV6-5 combines with J gene TRBJ2-4; D ambiguous. The germline gives CDR1 MNHEY, CDR2 SVGAGI. The CDR3 sequence is 11 residues long. The V end lost 7 bases, the J end lost 1 base, and 2 bases lay between the germline ends. CDR3 in amino acids: CASTAKNIQYF. The CDR3 coding sequence is TGTGCCAGCACGGCCAAAAACATTCAGTACTTC.

This clone was seen a single time. V gene TRBV11-3 combines with J gene TRBJ2-4; 8 positions agree with TRBD1. V shed 5 bases and J 8 bases; nucleotides not matched to a gene: 11. CDR1 and CDR2 from the germline V gene are SGHNT and YENEEA. This CDR3 comprises 15 residues. CDR3: CASSLGQGRGDIQYF. The DNA of the CDR3 is TGTGCCAGCAGCCTCGGACAGGGCAGAGGAGACATTCAGTACTTC.

The CDR3 DNA sequence: TGCGCCAGCAGCCAAGGCGACAGTAGCACAGATACGCAGTATTTT. Translated: CASSQGDSSTDTQYF. The J gene is TRBJ2-3, the V gene TRBV4-3, with D maybe TRBD1 (5 bases). V lost 1 base and J lost 0, with 8 bases in between. The CDR3 totals 15 residues. Germline CDR1 and CDR2: LGHNA and YSLEER.

The chain couples TRBV28 to TRBJ1-2; D is unresolved. Trimming removed 1 base from V and 1 base from J, with 4 bases in between. CDR1 is MDHEN, CDR2 SYDVKM, per germline. The length of the CDR3 is 13 residues. The CDR3 reads CASSLFVNYGYTF. As DNA, the CDR3 is TGTGCCAGCAGTTTATTCGTTAACTATGGCTACACCTTC.

This chain links TRBV30 with TRBJ1-1, with D possibly being TRBD1 (5 bases). Germline CDR1 GTSNPN, CDR2 SVGIG (reference sequence). The germline V and J ends were trimmed by 3 bases and 0 bases, with 17 bases remaining between them. The CDR3 has 16 residues. Here the CDR3 reads CAWRLQGRLMNTEAFF. The DNA for the CDR3 is TGTGCCTGGAGGTTGCAGGGCCGCCTAATGAACACTGAAGCTTTCTTT.